What follows describes a single TCR beta chain. This record belongs to a study of blood T cell repertoires in COVID-19. With 6 bases removed from V and 10 bases from J, the gap between germline ends came to 16 bases. Germline loops: CDR1 MGHDK, CDR2 SYGVNS. This CDR3 is built from 14 residues. Per the authors' pipeline: It was from reference gene primer amplification that nucleated cell counts were estimated. The table came from immunoSEQ multiplex PCR; TCRdb's copy has only in-frame clones and leaves some out. That table gives V, J and clone size, and the DNA gave D and trimming. The data contain about 150,000 clones, approximately 85% of them singletons.

The sequenced sample was peripheral blood. V and J are TRBV25-1 and TRBJ1-6; D is possibly TRBD1 (6 bases). This clonotype originated in a man aged 60 to 75 with COVID-19, enrolled during active disease. In nucleotides, the CDR3 is TGTGCCAGCAGACAGGGAGTCTTAGCCTCACCCCTCCACTTT. It is translated as CASRQGVLASPLHF.